These 5 T cell receptor beta chains were all obtained from the same sample, sequenced in a study of shared clonotypes between healthy human individuals. Profiled with immunoSEQ multiplex PCR; TCRdb holds only in-frame clones, not every one. The sample yields millions of clones, about 93% seen once. Naive CD8 populations comprised CD45RO-negative cells positively selected for CCR7, excluding terminally differentiated effector memory CD45RA+ cells. The source material was naive CD8+ T cells from PBMCs. The receptor source for this set is a man younger than 35 in good health. Some clones in this sample may be carry-over from other donors' samples.

The CDR3 bases are TGTGCCAGCAGGGAGTCCGGGGGGCCAGGGGGAGAGACCCAGTACTTC. This sequence encodes CASRESGGPGGETQYF. The chain is built from TRBV7-6 and TRBJ2-5; D may correspond to TRBD1 or TRBD2 (7 bases each). Per the germline V gene, CDR1 is SGHVS and CDR2 is FNYEAQ. The V end lost 6 bases, the J end lost 4 bases, and 21 bases lay between the germline ends. The CDR3 has 16 amino acids.

This chain connects TRBV7-8 to TRBJ2-7; tentatively, D is TRBD2 (6 bases). Germline CDR1 SGHVS, CDR2 FQNEAQ. V was shortened by 0 bases and J by 4 bases, with 19 bases between the two germline ends. The length of the CDR3 is 17 residues. The CDR3 region has the DNA TGTGCCAGCAGCTTAGCCGCGCTGCGGGGCGTTTATTACGAGCAGTACTTC. It is translated as CASSLAALRGVYYEQYF.

Worth noting for this clone: The sample contains more than one DNA sequence encoding this CDR3. The chain recombines TRBV19 with TRBJ1-5; D not resolved. This CDR3 region has 15 residues. Trimming removed 2 bases at V and 0 bases at J, with 8 bases between. The germline gives CDR1 LNHDA, CDR2 SQIVND (reference sequence). CDR3 protein: CASSITSYSNQPQHF. The CDR3 nucleotides are TGTGCCAGTAGTATAACGAGTTATAGCAATCAGCCCCAGCATTTT.

Concerning this clone: This same CDR3 is encoded by further DNA sequences in the sample. The chain recombines TRBV20-1 with TRBJ2-7; D gene ambiguous. The CDR3 spans 11 residues. V lost 1 base and J lost 7, with 8 bases in between. Per the germline V gene, CDR1 is DFQATT and CDR2 is SNEGSKA (reference sequence). The CDR3 DNA reads as TGCAGTGCTAGAGTGGGGTGGGAGCAGTACTTC. It is translated as CSARVGWEQYF.

The rearrangement uses TRBV9 and TRBJ2-2, with D perhaps given as TRBD1 or TRBD2 (5 bases each). Per the germline V gene, CDR1 is SGDLS and CDR2 is YYNGEE. The V and J ends lost 7 bases and 2 bases respectively, with 24 bases between them. This CDR3 is 18 amino acids long. The CDR3 DNA sequence: TGTGCCAGCGGCCTGTGGGGAGCGGACACTCCAAACACCGGGGAGCTGTTTTTT. Its protein is CASGLWGADTPNTGELFF.